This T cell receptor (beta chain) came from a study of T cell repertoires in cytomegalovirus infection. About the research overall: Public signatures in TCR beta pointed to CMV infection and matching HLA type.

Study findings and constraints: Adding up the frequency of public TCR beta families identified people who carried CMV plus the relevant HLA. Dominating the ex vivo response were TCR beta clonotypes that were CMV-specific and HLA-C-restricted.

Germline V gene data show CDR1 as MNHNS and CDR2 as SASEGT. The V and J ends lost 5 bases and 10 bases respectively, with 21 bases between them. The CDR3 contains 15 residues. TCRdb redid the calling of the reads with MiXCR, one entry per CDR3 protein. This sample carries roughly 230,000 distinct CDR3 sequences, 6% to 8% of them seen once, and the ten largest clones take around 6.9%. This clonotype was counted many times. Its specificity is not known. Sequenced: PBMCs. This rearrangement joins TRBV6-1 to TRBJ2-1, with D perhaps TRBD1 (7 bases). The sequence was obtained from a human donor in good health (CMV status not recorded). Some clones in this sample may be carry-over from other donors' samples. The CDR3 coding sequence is TGTGCCAGCAGTCTACAGGGGCGGGGAGGAGGGGAGCAGTTCTTC. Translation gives CASSLQGRGGGEQFF.